The entry that follows covers one T cell receptor (beta chain) sequence. What it recognizes is unknown. The sample comes from a study of CD8 T cells in ankylosing spondylitis. The study's findings and limits: Seemingly distinctive of ankylosing spondylitis blood was a TCR beta motif formed by eight highly homologous variants. Some of the motif variants had earlier been found in reactive arthritis patients' fluid and blood.

Construction of TCR beta libraries was performed using quantitative 5'-RACE with molecular barcodes. TCRdb used MiXCR to reprocess the 5' RACE reads, holding one entry per CDR3 protein. The data show approximately 140,000 distinct CDR3 sequences, with about a sixth seen just once and around a third held by the top ten. Germline CDR1 and CDR2: DFQATT and SNEGSKA (reference sequence). This CDR3 region has 12 residues. Trimming removed 1 base at V and 9 bases at J, with 13 bases between. The chain combines TRBV20-1 with TRBJ2-7; D gene uncertain. This sequence was found in a male donor with ankylosing spondylitis. The specimen sequenced was blood, either unsorted or a sorted T cell fraction (not recorded which). CDR3 loop: CSARGGPLGQYF. CDR3 bases: TGCAGTGCTAGAGGAGGCCCCTTGGGGCAGTACTTC.